This T cell receptor (beta chain) was sequenced for a study of vaccination effects on CD4 cells after COVID-19. Study results and caveats: The study dataset contains few convalescent patients and includes no early post-infection timepoints.

Some clones are missing from TCRdb's copy, which holds only in-frame ones; the method was immunoSEQ multiplex PCR. The sample records 70,000 or so clones, roughly 79% being singletons. Antigen-specific CD4+ T cells were expanded (with viral peptide pools) by the ViraFEST assay ahead of sequencing. Cells that had been cultured for approximately ten days were the source of isolated CD4+ T cells. None of these healthy vaccinees had been infected with SARS-CoV-2 before vaccination. Both day 3 and day 7 saw half the medium replaced with IL-2 medium. The CDR3 covers 13 residues. V was cut by 6 bases and J by 7 bases, with 13 bases left in between. Looked up from germline, CDR1 is MNHEY and CDR2 is SVGAGI. Worth noting for this clone: The antigen remains undetermined.

The clonotype was recovered from a human donor who received a COVID-19 vaccine. The rearrangement links TRBV6-5 to TRBJ2-4, with D possibly being TRBD2 (6 bases). This specimen consisted of CD4+ T cells from PBMCs cultured with SARS-CoV-2 spike peptides, obtained before COVID-19 vaccination. In DNA form, the CDR3 reads TGTGCCAGCAGCAACGCGGGGATCAACATTCAGTACTTC. Protein product: CASSNAGINIQYF.